This note documents a single T cell receptor (beta chain) sequence. This sample was taken from a study of identical twins. Germline CDR1 and CDR2: SGHRS and YFSETQ. J was trimmed by 4 bases and V by 1 base; bases with no gene match: 14. The CDR3 has 17 amino acids. MiXCR, applied by TCRdb to the 5' RACE reads, yields one record per CDR3 protein. The table includes about 1.7 million distinct CDR3 sequences, less than 35% detected once. Input material: cord blood. The rearrangement joins TRBV5-1 to TRBJ2-7, with 7 bases aligning to TRBD2. The receptor was derived from a newborn girl in good health. As DNA, the CDR3 is TGCGCCAGCAGCTTGTGGTCGGGTCCAGTCGGGGGGTACGAGCAGTACTTC. This encodes CASSLWSGPVGGYEQYF.